These 16 T cell receptor beta chains originate from one sample sequenced in a study of technical replicates of blood from several donors (dated by TCRdb to between 2016 and 2019). The library was built by means of the immunoSEQ multiplex PCR assay. In TCRdb, the immuneACCESS table is reduced to in-frame sequences with V and J assigned. These tables do not hold every clone; where another copy was compared, an unresolved V gene accounts for under half, and the others remain unexplained. Recorded for this sample are roughly 14,000 clones; around 81% of them occurred a single time. The ten largest clonotypes hold around a tenth of the sample. The specimen sequenced was PBMCs. The receptors come from a human donor in good health.

The chain combines TRBV29-1 with TRBJ2-7; TRBD1 agrees at 9 bases. The germline gives CDR1 SQVTM, CDR2 ANQGSEA. The CDR3 is made up of 13 amino acids. The trim removed 3 bases at V and 6 bases at J, leaving 6 bases unmatched. CDR3 nucleotide sequence: TGCAGCGTTGAGGAGGGACAGGGAGGCGAGCAGTACTTC. Amino acids: CSVEEGQGGEQYF.

The chain carries TRBV5-6 and TRBJ1-3, with D possibly being TRBD1 (5 bases). The CDR3 extends over 14 amino acids. CDR1 and CDR2 from the germline V gene are SGHDT and YYEEEE. V was clipped by 1 base and J by 4 bases, with 9 bases between them. CDR3: CASSLRPGGNTIYF. The DNA of the CDR3 is TGTGCCAGCAGCTTGCGTCCAGGGGGAAACACCATATATTTT. The variable domain in full, completed from reference TRBV5-6 and TRBJ1-3, reads DAGVTQSPTHLIKTRGQQVTLRCSPKSGHDTVSWYQQALGQGPQFIFQYYEEEERQRGNFPDRFSGHQFPNYSSELNVNALLLGDSALYLCASSLRPGGNTIYFGEGSWLTVV.

The sample holds one count of this clone. CDR3 nucleotide sequence: TGCGCCACACGGGGGGACAGGGGGTATGACGAGCAGTACTTC. Translating it yields CATRGDRGYDEQYF. The chain recombines TRBV5-1 with TRBJ2-7; TRBD1 matches 11 bases. The V gene end was trimmed by 9 bases and the J gene end by 5 bases; junction bases not matched to a gene: 10. Looked up from germline, CDR1 is SGHRS and CDR2 is YFSETQ. The CDR3 sequence is 14 residues long.

This sequence joins TRBV6-1 and TRBJ2-1, with D possibly being TRBD2 (6 bases). The CDR3 is 13 residues long. Germline loops: CDR1 MNHNS, CDR2 SASEGT. Deletions cut 4 bases from V and 9 bases from J, with 13 bases between. DNA of the CDR3: TGTGCCAGCAGTGGCGAGGAGGGAGGTGAGCAGTTCTTC. It is translated as CASSGEEGGEQFF.

This clone was recorded a few times. The chain joins TRBV7-6 to TRBJ1-5; TRBD1 matches at 7 bases. J was trimmed by 2 bases and V by 5 bases; bases with no gene match: 0. Per germline, CDR1 SGHVS and CDR2 FNYEAQ. The CDR3 contains 13 residues. The CDR3 region is CASSGQGNQPQHF. The CDR3 DNA is TGTGCCAGCAGCGGACAGGGCAATCAGCCCCAGCATTTT.

This sequence joins TRBV19 and TRBJ1-5; unclear D gene. CDR1 is LNHDA, CDR2 SQIVND, per germline (reference sequence). Trimming took 8 bases from V and 7 from J, leaving 21 bases between them. The CDR3 loop spans 15 amino acids. CDR3 DNA sequence: TGTGCCAGTTCTCAAACAATCTCCGTCGCCCAGCCCCAGCATTTT. As protein: CASSQTISVAQPQHF. Variable domain in full (rest from reference TRBV19 and TRBJ1-5): DGGITQSPKYLFRKEGQNVTLSCEQNLNHDAMYWYRQDPGQGLRLIYYSQIVNDFQKGDIAEGYSVSREKKESFPLTVTSAQKNPTAFYLCASSQTISVAQPQHFGDGTRLSIL.

The chain has TRBV11-2 and TRBJ2-5; D unclear. CDR1 SGHAT and CDR2 FQNNGV come from the germline V gene. V was trimmed by 2 bases and J by 2 bases, leaving 12 bases between them. The CDR3 is 15 amino acids. Here the CDR3 DNA reads TGTGCCAGCAGCTTACTCTATGGAGAGCAAGAGACCCAGTACTTC. It codes for CASSLLYGEQETQYF. Based on the CDR3 plus reference TRBV11-2 and TRBJ2-5, the full variable domain is EAGVAQSPRYKIIEKRQSVAFWCNPISGHATLYWYQQILGQGPKLLIQFQNNGVVDDSQLPKDRFSAERLKGVDSTLKIQPAKLEDSAVYLCASSLLYGEQETQYFGPGTRLLVL.

The chain combines TRBV5-1 with TRBJ1-2, with 8 nucleotides matching TRBD1. This CDR3 has 16 amino acids. Per the germline V gene, CDR1 is SGHRS and CDR2 is YFSETQ. Losses at the gene ends were 1 base for V and 5 bases for J; bases not matched to a gene: 10. CDR3 region: CASSLSGQANGYGYTF. The DNA for the CDR3 is TGCGCCAGCAGCTTGTCGGGACAGGCGAATGGGTATGGCTACACCTTC.

The chain employs TRBV5-1 and TRBJ2-1, with no clear D. Per germline, CDR1 SGHRS and CDR2 YFSETQ. V lost 4 bases and J 5 bases, leaving 13 bases between the germline ends. The CDR3 consists of 14 residues. CDR3 bases: TGCGCCAGCAGCACACAGTACACTCACAATGAGCAGTTCTTC. Residues: CASSTQYTHNEQFF.

This clone occurred once. The J gene is TRBJ2-6, the V gene TRBV6-4; TRBD1 matches 11 bases. Losses at the gene ends were 7 bases for V and 0 bases for J; bases not matched to a gene: 5. This CDR3 comprises 17 residues. Germline-derived CDR1 and CDR2 are MRHNA and SNTAGT. The CDR3 nucleotides read TGTGCCAGCACCCCGGGACAGGGGGGCTCTGGGGCCAACGTCCTGACTTTC. This codes for CASTPGQGGSGANVLTF.

The chain carries TRBV30 and TRBJ2-3; 10 bases align to TRBD2. Germline values: CDR1 GTSNPN, CDR2 SVGIG (reference sequence). The J segment lost 2 bases and the V segment lost 0 bases, leaving 11 bases of the junction unmatched. This CDR3 comprises 18 residues. For the CDR3, the DNA is TGTGCCTGGAGTGTGGGATTAACTAGCGGGGAACCCACAGATACGCAGTATTTT. This sequence encodes CAWSVGLTSGEPTDTQYF.

The chain carries TRBV19 and TRBJ2-1, with D maybe TRBD2 (6 bases). The CDR3 contains 13 residues. The V and J ends lost 3 bases and 9 bases respectively, with 12 bases between them. Germline V gene sequence: CDR1 LNHDA, CDR2 SQIVND (reference sequence). The CDR3 bases are TGTGCCAGTAGTATCGGGAGCCCCGGTGAGCAGTTCTTC. Its translation: CASSIGSPGEQFF.

This rearrangement joins TRBV28 to TRBJ1-1; 7 nucleotides match TRBD1. Germline trimming cut 3 bases from V and 1 base from J; bases unmatched to any gene: 5. The CDR3 runs to 15 residues. CDR1 and CDR2 (germline): MDHEN, SYDVKM. The CDR3 loop reads CASSFTGVSNTEAFF. In nucleotides, the CDR3 is TGTGCCAGCAGTTTCACAGGGGTTTCGAACACTGAAGCTTTCTTT.

This rearrangement joins TRBV5-1 to TRBJ1-5; D is unclear. The CDR3 has 14 amino acids. Germline V lookup: CDR1 SGHRS, CDR2 YFSETQ. V dropped 0 bases and J dropped 3 bases, with 7 bases sitting between them. DNA of the CDR3: TGCGCCAGCAGCTTGGACGGGTACAATCAGCCCCAGCATTTT. This sequence encodes CASSLDGYNQPQHF.

The chain joins TRBV9 to TRBJ2-1; 16 positions match TRBD2. The CDR3 runs to 17 residues. With 2 bases clipped from V and 1 base from J, the junction kept 0 bases outside the gene matches. Germline-derived CDR1 and CDR2 are SGDLS and YYNGEE. CDR3 sequence: CASSVGLAGGSYNEQFF. The CDR3 nucleotides read TGTGCCAGCAGCGTGGGACTAGCGGGAGGGTCCTACAATGAGCAGTTCTTC.

Only a few counts were recorded for this clone. The chain employs TRBV7-6 and TRBJ1-2; tentatively, D is TRBD1 (6 bases). Trimming took 0 bases from V and 4 from J, leaving 12 bases between them. The CDR3 has 15 residues. Per the germline V gene, CDR1 is SGHVS and CDR2 is FNYEAQ. CDR3 nucleotide sequence: TGTGCCAGCAGCTTAGCAGGCAGGGGAATCTATGGCTACACCTTC. As protein: CASSLAGRGIYGYTF.